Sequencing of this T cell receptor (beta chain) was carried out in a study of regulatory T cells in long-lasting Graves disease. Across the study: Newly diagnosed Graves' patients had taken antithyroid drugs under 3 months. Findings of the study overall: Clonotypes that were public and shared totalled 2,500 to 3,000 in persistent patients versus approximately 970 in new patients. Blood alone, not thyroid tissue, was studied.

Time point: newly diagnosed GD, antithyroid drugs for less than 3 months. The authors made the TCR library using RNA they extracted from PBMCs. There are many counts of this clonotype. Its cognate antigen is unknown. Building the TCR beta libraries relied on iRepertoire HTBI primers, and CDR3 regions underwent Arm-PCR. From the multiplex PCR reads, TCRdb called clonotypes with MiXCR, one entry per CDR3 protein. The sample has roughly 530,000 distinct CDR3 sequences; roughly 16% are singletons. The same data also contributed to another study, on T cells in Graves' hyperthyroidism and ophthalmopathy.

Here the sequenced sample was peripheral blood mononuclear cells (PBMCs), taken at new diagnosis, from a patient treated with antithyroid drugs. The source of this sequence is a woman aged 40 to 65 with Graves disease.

DNA for the CDR3: TGCGCCAGCAGCTTGGCCAGGCCCCACACAGATACGCAGTATTTT. Residues: CASSLARPHTDTQYF. The V gene is TRBV5-1, the J gene TRBJ2-3; no clear D. The CDR3 length is 15 residues. The germline V gene has CDR1 SGHRS and CDR2 YFSETQ. V was trimmed by 0 bases and J by 2 bases, leaving 10 bases between them. Full variable domain (outside the CDR3, taken from reference TRBV5-1 and TRBJ2-3): KAGVTQTPRYLIKTRGQQVTLSCSPISGHRSVSWYQQTPGQGLQFLFEYFSETQRNKGNFPGRFSGRQFSNSRSEMNVSTLELGDSALYLCASSLARPHTDTQYFGPGTRLTVL.